Below, 11 T cell receptor beta chains from the same sample are listed, as sequenced in a study of blood T cell repertoires in COVID-19. Profiling relied on immunoSEQ multiplex PCR, and the TCRdb table lists in-frame clones only, not all of them. Of 350,000 to 450,000 clones listed, less than 90% are singletons. The material sequenced was peripheral blood. Source of these receptors: a woman aged 55-69 years with COVID-19, enrolled during active disease.

The CDR3 DNA is TGTGCCAGCAGTAACCGACAGGGTGATGGCTACACCTTC. Its translation: CASSNRQGDGYTF. This chain connects TRBV6-6 to TRBJ1-2; the match to TRBD1 covers 7 bases. The CDR3 has 13 amino acids. V gave up 5 bases and J gave up 6 bases; unmatched junction bases: 6. Germline V gene sequence: CDR1 MNHNY, CDR2 SVGAGI (reference sequence).

The chain has TRBV30 and TRBJ1-2, with 7 bases matching TRBD1. Germline CDR1 GTSNPN, CDR2 SVGIG (reference sequence). The CDR3 extends over 13 amino acids. J was trimmed by 4 bases and V by 4 bases; bases with no gene match: 6. The CDR3 loop is CAWTWDSFYGYTF. The CDR3 DNA follows: TGTGCCTGGACCTGGGACAGCTTCTATGGCTACACCTTC. Full variable domain (outside the CDR3, taken from reference TRBV30 and TRBJ1-2): SQTIHQWPATLVQPVGSPLSLECTVEGTSNPNLYWYRQAAGRGLQLLFYSVGIGQISSEVPQNLSASRPQDRQFILSSKKLLLSDSGFYLCAWTWDSFYGYTFGSGTRLTVV.

This rearrangement joins TRBV6-5 to TRBJ2-4; 8 nucleotides match TRBD1. The germline V gene encodes CDR1 MNHEY and CDR2 SVGAGI. This CDR3 region has 14 residues. With 6 bases clipped from V and 8 bases from J, the junction kept 9 bases outside the gene matches. CDR3 in amino acids: CASSLGQGTDIQYF. The CDR3 bases are TGTGCCAGCAGCCTCGGACAGGGCACGGACATTCAGTACTTC.

The chain employs TRBV18 and TRBJ2-5; the D is unclear. The length of the CDR3 is 12 residues. Trimming removed 2 bases from V and 3 bases from J, with 4 bases in between. Germline CDR1 KGHSH, CDR2 LQKENI. The CDR3 reads CASSPAEETQYF. The CDR3 nucleotides read TGTGCCAGCTCACCAGCAGAAGAGACCCAGTACTTC.

This sequence joins TRBV7-2 and TRBJ2-3, with a tentative D call TRBD2 (5 bases). V lost 5 bases, J lost 0 bases, and 15 bases lay in between. The CDR3 is 16 residues long. The germline CDR1 and CDR2 sequences are SGHTA and FQGNSA. Written as DNA, the CDR3 is TGTGCCAGCAGCACCCGGGGTAAAGCAAGCACAGATACGCAGTATTTT. Encoded protein: CASSTRGKASTDTQYF.

This clone was detected a few times. The rearrangement uses TRBV11-2 and TRBJ1-5; a weak D match, TRBD1 (5 bases). The CDR3 length is 15 residues. The germline V gene encodes CDR1 SGHAT and CDR2 FQNNGV. V was trimmed by 1 base and J by 8 bases, leaving 15 bases between them. Here the CDR3 reads CASSLGQKVMEPQHF. For the CDR3, the DNA is TGTGCCAGCAGCTTAGGACAGAAGGTGATGGAGCCCCAGCATTTT. Drawing the rest from reference TRBV11-2 and TRBJ1-5, the complete variable domain is EAGVAQSPRYKIIEKRQSVAFWCNPISGHATLYWYQQILGQGPKLLIQFQNNGVVDDSQLPKDRFSAERLKGVDSTLKIQPAKLEDSAVYLCASSLGQKVMEPQHFGDGTRLSIL.

This chain joins TRBV27 and TRBJ2-7, with TRBD1 identical over 8 bases. Trimming removed 6 bases from V and 2 bases from J; junction bases left unmatched: 3. This CDR3 has 13 amino acids. Germline V gives CDR1 MNHEY, CDR2 SMNVEV (reference sequence). CDR3 DNA sequence: TGTGCCAGCAGCTCGACAGGGGCCTACGAGCAGTACTTC. Protein sequence: CASSSTGAYEQYF.

The rearrangement joins TRBV18 to TRBJ1-2; tentatively, D is TRBD1 (5 bases). V was cut by 1 base and J by 3 bases, with 9 bases left in between. The CDR3 extends over 14 amino acids. Germline-derived CDR1 and CDR2 are KGHSH and LQKENI. CDR3: CASSPQTAHYGYTF. CDR3 nucleotide sequence: TGTGCCAGCTCACCACAGACAGCTCACTATGGCTACACCTTC.

V usage is TRBV7-2 and J usage is TRBJ1-2; 7 bases map to TRBD1. The CDR3 is made up of 14 amino acids. The ends lost 3 bases at V and 3 bases at J; junction bases unmatched: 4. Per the germline V gene, CDR1 is SGHTA and CDR2 is FQGNSA. CDR3 DNA sequence: TGTGCCAGCAGCTTTTTTACAGGGGACTATGGCTACACCTTC. It yields the protein CASSFFTGDYGYTF.

The J gene is TRBJ2-3, the V gene TRBV6-6; D is unclear. V lost 6 bases, J lost 3 bases, and 4 bases lay in between. The germline V gene encodes CDR1 MNHNY and CDR2 SVGAGI (reference sequence). The CDR3 has 11 residues. The CDR3 loop is CASSHTDTQYF. CDR3 coding DNA: TGTGCCAGCAGCCATACAGATACGCAGTATTTT.

The V call is TRBV7-2, the J call TRBJ1-1; D is possibly TRBD1 (6 bases). V dropped 5 bases and J dropped 1 base, with 11 bases sitting between them. This CDR3 comprises 14 residues. Germline V gives CDR1 SGHTA, CDR2 FQGNSA. The CDR3 DNA reads as TGTGCCAGCAGCCCTTGGACAGCGAACACTGAAGCTTTCTTT. It is translated as CASSPWTANTEAFF.